Listed here are 30 T cell receptor beta chains from one sample, sequenced in a study of CD8 T cells in ankylosing spondylitis. In TCRdb, the 5' RACE reads were re-called with MiXCR into one record per CDR3 protein. The table lists roughly 240,000 distinct CDR3 sequences, approximately 30% of them singletons. What was sequenced was blood, either unsorted or a sorted T cell fraction (not recorded which). Every receptor here comes from a male donor with ankylosing spondylitis or in good health (not recorded which).

With respect to this clonotype: A single base separates this from a much larger clone, so it may be a read error. The chain couples TRBV7-8 to TRBJ2-1; unclear D gene. Trimming pared 1 base from V and 3 bases from J, leaving 1 base between. CDR1 is SGHVS and CDR2 is FQNEAQ in the germline V gene. The CDR3 extends over 12 amino acids. CDR3 loop: CASSLDYNEQFF. Here the CDR3 DNA reads TGTGCCAGCAGCTTAGACTACAATGAGCAGTTCTTC.

V and J are TRBV5-8 and TRBJ2-1; 8 bases match TRBD1. Losses at the gene ends were 0 bases for V and 4 bases for J; bases not matched to a gene: 6. CDR3 size: 16 residues. Germline V gene sequence: CDR1 SGHTS, CDR2 YDEGEE. CDR3 sequence: CASSLDGTGLYNEQFF. In DNA form, the CDR3 reads TGTGCCAGCAGCTTGGACGGGACAGGCCTTTACAATGAGCAGTTCTTC.

This clonotype was seen a few times. The chain employs TRBV10-1 and TRBJ2-7; 7 bases are a match to TRBD1. Germline V gene data show CDR1 as WNHNN and CDR2 as SYGVQD (reference sequence). CDR3 size: 18 residues. The V gene end was trimmed by 2 bases and the J gene end by 2 bases; junction bases not matched to a gene: 15. CDR3 sequence: CASSEPAPLGTATYEQYF. For the CDR3, the DNA is TGCGCCAGCAGTGAGCCTGCCCCATTAGGGACAGCTACCTACGAGCAGTACTTC.

This clonotype was found a few times. The rearrangement uses TRBV10-3 and TRBJ2-1, with D perhaps matching TRBD1 or TRBD2 (5 bases each). This CDR3 spans 13 amino acids. Germline CDR1 ENHRY, CDR2 SYGVKD. The V gene lost 8 bases and the J gene lost 6 bases, with 14 bases spanning the gap. CDR3 sequence reads: CAIGGPLGNEQFF. The CDR3 DNA is TGTGCCATCGGGGGACCCCTCGGCAATGAGCAGTTCTTC.

The chain is built from TRBV7-9 and TRBJ2-5; 8 bases are a match to TRBD1. The germline V gene has CDR1 SEHNR and CDR2 FQNEAQ (reference sequence). The CDR3 extends over 17 amino acids. V shed 7 bases and J 5 bases; nucleotides not matched to a gene: 18. CDR3 sequence reads: CASTPRTGSGGGETQYF. DNA for the CDR3: TGTGCCAGCACCCCGAGGACAGGGAGCGGAGGGGGGGAGACCCAGTACTTC.

This clonotype was seen a handful of times. CDR3 bases: TGCAGTGCTAGAGATCCCTTTGGGCATAAGCGGGGCTACGAGCAGTACTTC. Its translation: CSARDPFGHKRGYEQYF. The V and J genes are TRBV20-1 and TRBJ2-7, with 7 positions matching TRBD2. This CDR3 is 17 amino acids long. The V gene's germline CDR1 is DFQATT and CDR2 SNEGSKA (reference sequence). Losses at the gene ends were 0 bases for V and 3 bases for J; bases not matched to a gene: 14.

This clonotype was seen a few times. The CDR3 bases are TGCAGCGCCCCCGCGGGCGGGCCATACAATGAGCAGTTCTTC. Translating gives CSAPAGGPYNEQFF. V gene TRBV20-1 combines with J gene TRBJ2-1; D is possibly TRBD2 (5 bases). Germline lookup yields CDR1 DFQATT and CDR2 SNEGSKA (reference sequence). CDR3 length: 14 residues.

This clonotype came up a few times. This chain connects TRBV7-6 to TRBJ2-5, with D maybe TRBD2 (6 bases). CDR3 size: 13 residues. V lost 3 bases to trimming and J lost 3 bases, with 8 bases between them. Germline CDR1 SGHVS, CDR2 FNYEAQ. CDR3 loop: CASSLWREETQYF. The CDR3 DNA follows: TGTGCCAGCAGCTTGTGGAGGGAAGAGACCCAGTACTTC. Together with reference TRBV7-6 and TRBJ2-5, the CDR3 gives the full variable domain: GAGVSQSPRYKVTKRGQDVALRCDPISGHVSLYWYRQALGQGPEFLTYFNYEAQQDKSGLPNDRFSAERPEGSISTLTIQRTEQRDSAMYRCASSLWREETQYFGPGTRLLVL.

The gene calls are TRBV12-5 and TRBJ2-1; D call uncertain. The CDR3 has 13 amino acids. Deletions cut 0 bases from V and 8 bases from J, with 8 bases between. Germline values: CDR1 LGHNT, CDR2 FRNRAP. CDR3 DNA sequence: TGTGCTAGTGGTTTGGTACCGTCGGATGAGCAGTTCTTC. It specifies CASGLVPSDEQFF.

This clonotype was recorded a few times. The chain is built from TRBV20-1 and TRBJ2-7, with TRBD1 matching over 7 bases. This CDR3 has 14 amino acids. V gave up 4 bases and J gave up 0 bases; unmatched junction bases: 6. Germline lookup yields CDR1 DFQATT and CDR2 SNEGSKA (reference sequence). CDR3 DNA: TGCAGTGCTACGGACAGGCTCTACTCCTACGAGCAGTACTTC. The encoded protein is CSATDRLYSYEQYF.

J is TRBJ2-7 and V is TRBV4-2; possibly TRBD1 or TRBD2 for D (6 bases each). The CDR3 covers 14 residues. Trimming removed 3 bases at V and 2 bases at J, with 11 bases between. CDR1 is LGHNA and CDR2 is YNFKEQ in the germline V gene. The CDR3 here is CASSQRDTAYEQYF. CDR3 in DNA: TGTGCCAGCAGCCAGCGGGACACGGCCTACGAGCAGTACTTC.

This clonotype occurred many times. The chain employs TRBV12-3 or TRBV12-4 and TRBJ1-2, with 8 bases matching TRBD1. V dropped 6 bases and J dropped 8; count of bases not matched to a gene: 8. The CDR3 is made up of 13 amino acids. The CDR3 DNA follows: TGTGCCAGCAGACAGGGGGGGGGCGGCGGCTACACCTTC. Translation: CASRQGGGGGYTF.

The V gene is TRBV24-1, the J gene TRBJ2-3, with a tentative D call TRBD2 (6 bases). The V gene lost 5 bases and the J gene lost 0 bases, with 23 bases spanning the gap. CDR1 and CDR2 from the germline V gene are KGHDR and SFDVKD. This CDR3 has 19 residues. The CDR3, as DNA: TGTGCCACCAGTGCCCTGGACTATCGGCGACCTATAAGCACAGATACGCAGTATTTT. It codes for CATSALDYRRPISTDTQYF.

A few counts support this clonotype. The chain uses TRBV15 and TRBJ2-3, with D tentatively TRBD2 (6 bases). Looked up from germline, CDR1 is LNHNV and CDR2 is YYDKDF (reference sequence). The CDR3 runs 17 residues. V lost 3 bases to trimming and J lost 0 bases, with 16 bases between them. The CDR3 DNA is TGTGCCACCAGCAGTCCCCCCAGCAGCGGGAGCACAGATACGCAGTATTTT. Amino acids: CATSSPPSSGSTDTQYF.

In this sample, this clonotype turned up a few times. V is TRBV12-3 or TRBV12-4 and J is TRBJ1-6; D gene uncertain. The CDR3 runs 14 residues. V lost 6 bases and J lost 7, with 13 bases in between. In DNA, the CDR3 is TGTGCCAGCAGCCCCTGGGCGGGGAATTCACCCCTCCACTTT. Its protein product is CASSPWAGNSPLHF.

This clonotype was observed a handful of times. The gene calls are TRBV29-1 and TRBJ2-3; 14 bases match TRBD2. The CDR3 consists of 20 residues. V shed 5 bases, J shed 6 bases, and the junction held 22 bases outside the gene matches. Per the germline V gene, CDR1 is SQVTM and CDR2 is ANQGSEA. As DNA, the CDR3 is TGCAGCGTTCGAGGGGGACTAGCGGGGGCCTCAGAGAGGGGGTTCGATACGCAGTATTTT. Translation: CSVRGGLAGASERGFDTQYF.

This clonotype was seen more than once but under ten times. The CDR3 region has the DNA TGTGCCATCAGTGGGACAGGGGGCGAGGAGACCCAGTACTTC. Amino acids: CAISGTGGEETQYF. The chain carries TRBV10-3 and TRBJ2-5; 11 bases are shared with TRBD1. Per germline, CDR1 ENHRY and CDR2 SYGVKD. Losses at the gene ends were 4 bases for V and 5 bases for J; bases not matched to a gene: 3. The CDR3 has 14 residues.

This rearrangement joins TRBV7-2 to TRBJ2-3; D not resolved. The CDR3 is 13 residues long. V gave up 9 bases and J gave up 2 bases, with 12 bases separating them. Germline V gene lookup returns CDR1 SGHTA and CDR2 FQGNSA. The CDR3 bases are TGTGCCAGTCGGGTGGAGTTCACAGATACGCAGTATTTT. Protein: CASRVEFTDTQYF.

Ten or more counts support this clonotype. This chain links TRBV29-1 with TRBJ2-1, with a tentative D call TRBD1 (5 bases). V was pared by 6 bases and J by 8 bases, with 14 bases between. CDR3 length: 12 amino acids. CDR1 is SQVTM and CDR2 is ANQGSEA in the germline V gene. This chain's CDR3 is CSVHLQGYEQFF. CDR3 bases: TGCAGCGTCCACCTTCAGGGCTATGAGCAGTTCTTC.

This clonotype showed up just a few times. The rearrangement links TRBV20-1 to TRBJ2-1; D is unclear. From germline, CDR1 is DFQATT and CDR2 SNEGSKA (reference sequence). The CDR3 runs to 11 residues. Trimming removed 2 bases from V and 2 bases from J, with 1 base in between. Here the CDR3 reads CSARTYNEQFF. DNA for the CDR3: TGCAGTGCTAGAACCTACAATGAGCAGTTCTTC.

The chain has TRBV7-9 and TRBJ2-4, with 8 bases identical to TRBD1. The CDR3 is 15 residues long. V was clipped by 5 bases and J by 3 bases; unmatched bases: 6. Germline CDR1 and CDR2: SEHNR and FQNEAQ (reference sequence). CDR3 sequence: CASSQRQGLKNIQYF. The DNA of the CDR3 is TGTGCCAGCAGCCAAAGACAGGGGCTCAAAAACATTCAGTACTTC. Filled out from reference TRBV7-9 and TRBJ2-4, the complete variable domain reads DTGVSQNPRHKITKRGQNVTFRCDPISEHNRLYWYRQTLGQGPEFLTYFQNEAQLEKSRLLSDRFSAERPKGSFSTLEIQRTEQGDSAMYLCASSQRQGLKNIQYFGAGTRLSVL.

This clonotype was counted between two and nine times. J is TRBJ2-4 and V is TRBV12-3 or TRBV12-4; a weak D match, TRBD1 (6 bases). The CDR3 is 14 amino acids. The V end lost 7 bases, the J end lost 5 bases, and 15 bases lay between the germline ends. CDR3 region: CASTPGTPENIQYF. The CDR3 nucleotides read TGTGCCAGCACGCCCGGGACACCCGAAAACATTCAGTACTTC.

V and J are TRBV28 and TRBJ2-5, with a weak D call TRBD2 (6 bases). Germline V gene data show CDR1 as MDHEN and CDR2 as SYDVKM. Trimming took 5 bases from V and 0 from J, leaving 10 bases between them. This CDR3 is 14 amino acids long. CDR3 bases: TGTGCCAGCAGTCCCCCGGGGGACCAAGAGACCCAGTACTTC. It translates to CASSPPGDQETQYF.

This clonotype appeared a few times. The chain recombines TRBV4-1 with TRBJ2-7; the D is unclear. Looked up from germline, CDR1 is MGHRA and CDR2 is YSYEKL. Trimming stripped 5 bases from V and 5 bases from J, with 13 bases between. The CDR3 loop spans 13 amino acids. The CDR3 coding sequence is TGCGCCAGCAGCAAAGTTCGAGTTAACGAGCAGTACTTC. This gives the protein CASSKVRVNEQYF.

The chain couples TRBV29-1 to TRBJ2-1; D may correspond to TRBD1 or TRBD2 (5 bases each). This CDR3 spans 14 amino acids. Germline V gives CDR1 SQVTM, CDR2 ANQGSEA. V lost 1 base, J lost 4 bases, and 11 bases lay in between. CDR3 nucleotide sequence: TGCAGCGTTGAAGGCTCTGGGGGTTACAATGAGCAGTTCTTC. It yields the protein CSVEGSGGYNEQFF.

CDR3 in DNA: TGCAGTGCTCGCTCGGCCGCAACTGAAGCTTTCTTT. Its translation is CSARSAATEAFF. V and J are TRBV20-1 and TRBJ1-1, with D hard to call. Germline CDR1 and CDR2: DFQATT and SNEGSKA (reference sequence). This CDR3 region has 12 residues. V lost 5 bases and J 5 bases, leaving 12 bases between the germline ends.

This chain links TRBV11-2 with TRBJ2-7; D is perhaps TRBD2 (5 bases). Looked up from germline, CDR1 is SGHAT and CDR2 is FQNNGV. Trimming left V 5 bases short and J 1 base short, with 12 bases between. The CDR3 has 14 amino acids. Written as DNA, the CDR3 is TGTGCCAGCAGCCAGTCCGGGGTTTCCTACGAGCAGTACTTC. Its protein is CASSQSGVSYEQYF.

This clonotype was seen repeatedly, ten times or more. This chain joins TRBV20-1 and TRBJ1-2; D call uncertain. Deletions cut 8 bases from V and 1 base from J, with 8 bases between. The CDR3 has 11 amino acids. Per the germline V gene, CDR1 is DFQATT and CDR2 is SNEGSKA (reference sequence). CDR3 in DNA: TGCAGTCACTTCATTAACTATGGCTACACCTTC. Translated: CSHFINYGYTF.

This chain links TRBV15 with TRBJ1-4; D gene unclear. Germline V lookup: CDR1 LNHNV, CDR2 YYDKDF (reference sequence). Trimming stripped 5 bases from V and 6 bases from J, with 16 bases between. This CDR3 comprises 15 residues. CDR3 bases: TGTGCCACCAGCGGAGTAGGAGGGCGGGATGAAAAACTGTTTTTT. Amino acids: CATSGVGGRDEKLFF.

There are a few counts of this clonotype. The V gene is TRBV12-3 or TRBV12-4, the J gene TRBJ2-5; 8 nucleotides agree with TRBD2. This CDR3 is 17 amino acids long. Losses at the gene ends were 5 bases for V and 2 bases for J; bases not matched to a gene: 13. The CDR3 DNA is TGTGCCAGCAGTCCAGGGAGGACGAGCGGGGGTCAAGAGACCCAGTACTTC. This encodes CASSPGRTSGGQETQYF.